Sequencing of this TCR beta chain was carried out in a study of radiotherapy plus CTLA-4 blockade in lung cancer. TCRdb's copy holds only in-frame clones and misses some; the assay was immunoSEQ multiplex PCR. The repertoire holds roughly 48,000 clones, with around 69% as singletons. The receptor was derived from a human donor with non-small cell lung cancer who had stable disease on radiotherapy plus ipilimumab. The sample was peripheral blood, taken from a patient treated with radiotherapy plus ipilimumab.

This CDR3 reads CASTPVGTPGTEAFF. The CDR3 DNA sequence: TGTGCCAGCACCCCAGTAGGGACACCCGGGACTGAAGCTTTCTTT. This chain uses TRBV7-6 with TRBJ1-1; TRBD1 might be the D (6 bases). Trimming removed 7 bases at V and 5 bases at J, with 20 bases between. CDR1 and CDR2 from the germline V gene are SGHVS and FNYEAQ. The CDR3 is 15 amino acids.